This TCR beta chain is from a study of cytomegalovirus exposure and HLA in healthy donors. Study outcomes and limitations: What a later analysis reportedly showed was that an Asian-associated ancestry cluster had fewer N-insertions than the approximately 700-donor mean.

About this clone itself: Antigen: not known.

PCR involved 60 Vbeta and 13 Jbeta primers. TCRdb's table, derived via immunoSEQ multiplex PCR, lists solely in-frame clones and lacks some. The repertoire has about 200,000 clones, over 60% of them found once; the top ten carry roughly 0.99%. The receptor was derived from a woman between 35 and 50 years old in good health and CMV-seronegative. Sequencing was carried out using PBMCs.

The CDR3 DNA reads TGTGCCAGTAGTAGGGGACAGGGGGCAAGGTACGAGCAGTACTTC. This translates into CASSRGQGARYEQYF. The rearrangement uses TRBV19 and TRBJ2-7; TRBD1 aligns across 12 bases. CDR1 and CDR2 from the germline V gene are LNHDA and SQIVND (reference sequence). Trimming at V came to 4 bases and at J to 4 bases, leaving 5 bases not matched to a gene. The length of the CDR3 is 15 residues.